Listed below are T cell receptor beta chains from one sample, sequenced in a study of blood T cell repertoires in COVID-19. TCRdb's table, derived via immunoSEQ multiplex PCR, lists solely in-frame clones and lacks some. This table holds tens of thousands of clones, approximately 86% found once. The source material was peripheral blood. Receptors originate from a man aged 60 to 69 with acute or convalescent COVID-19. The CDR3 runs from the conserved cysteine through the conserved F or W. Fields, in order: clone size, D gene, J gene, V gene, CDR3 length, CDR3 protein, CDR3 DNA. D genes are given only for firm matches. Not every row has a clone size; where given, it reads once, few, many or a size class.

size: NA; D: NA; J: TRBJ1-2; V: TRBV6-5; length: 15; CDR3: CASSYSAGAKYGYTF; DNA: TGTGCCAGCAGTTACTCAGCAGGGGCGAAGTATGGCTACACCTTC
size: NA; D: TRBD1; J: TRBJ1-1; V: TRBV5-1; length: 15; CDR3: CASSGTGDVGTEAFF; DNA: TGCGCCAGCAGTGGGACAGGGGACGTGGGCACTGAAGCTTTCTTT
size: once; D: NA; J: TRBJ1-5; V: TRBV5-1; length: 14; CDR3: CASSESGGNQPQHF; DNA: TGCGCCAGCAGCGAGTCAGGGGGCAATCAGCCCCAGCATTTT
size: once; D: NA; J: TRBJ1-1; V: TRBV4-2; length: 15; CDR3: CASSQAGHSNTEAFF; DNA: TGTGCCAGCAGCCAAGCCGGACACTCGAACACTGAAGCTTTCTTT
size: once; D: NA; J: TRBJ2-3; V: TRBV5-4; length: 14; CDR3: CASSPLDTADTQYF; DNA: TGTGCCAGCAGCCCTCTCGACACCGCAGATACGCAGTATTTT
size: NA; D: NA; J: TRBJ1-2; V: TRBV10-1; length: 17; CDR3: CASSDLGYGQQYYGYTF; DNA: TGCGCCAGCAGTGATCTTGGTTATGGACAGCAGTACTATGGCTACACCTTC
size: NA; D: TRBD1; J: TRBJ2-2; V: TRBV9; length: 17; CDR3: CASSVVPGTGGAGELFF; DNA: TGTGCCAGCAGCGTAGTCCCCGGGACAGGGGGGGCCGGGGAGCTGTTTTTT
size: few; D: TRBD1; J: TRBJ1-4; V: TRBV28; length: 15; CDR3: CASRPTGGGGEKLFF; DNA: TGTGCCAGCAGACCTACAGGGGGCGGGGGTGAAAAACTGTTTTTT
size: few; D: TRBD2; J: TRBJ2-7; V: TRBV6-1; length: 16; CDR3: CASIESPSGLIYEQYF; DNA: TGTGCCAGCATTGAAAGCCCTAGCGGACTTATTTACGAGCAGTACTTC
size: few; D: NA; J: TRBJ2-1; V: TRBV25-1; length: 16; CDR3: CASSDRGGHLGNEQFF; DNA: TGTGCCAGCAGTGATAGGGGGGGTCACCTTGGCAATGAGCAGTTCTTC
size: NA; D: NA; J: TRBJ1-6; V: TRBV25-1; length: 13; CDR3: CASSESVNSPLHF; DNA: TGTGCCAGCAGTGAATCCGTGAATTCACCCCTCCACTTT
size: NA; D: NA; J: TRBJ2-5; V: TRBV7-2; length: 16; CDR3: CASSLVTRVGQETQYF; DNA: TGTGCCAGCAGCTTAGTAACTAGGGTCGGCCAAGAGACCCAGTACTTC
size: NA; D: TRBD2; J: TRBJ2-1; V: TRBV24-1; length: 16; CDR3: CATSDFASGRINEQFF; DNA: TGTGCCACCAGTGATTTCGCTAGCGGGCGGATCAATGAGCAGTTCTTC
size: NA; D: NA; J: TRBJ1-2; V: TRBV27; length: 14; CDR3: CASSSRFQGGGYTF; DNA: TGTGCCAGCAGTTCCCGGTTTCAGGGCGGCGGCTACACCTTC
size: NA; D: NA; J: TRBJ1-1; V: TRBV11-3; length: 15; CDR3: CASSFNRDDSWKAFF; DNA: TGTGCCAGCAGCTTCAACAGGGATGACTCTTGGAAAGCTTTCTTT
size: NA; D: NA; J: TRBJ2-4; V: TRBV5-3; length: 18; CDR3: CARSFSLPFRGAKNIQYF; DNA: TGTGCCAGAAGCTTTAGCCTACCGTTCAGGGGTGCCAAAAACATTCAGTACTTC
size: NA; D: NA; J: TRBJ2-7; V: TRBV5-4; length: 15; CDR3: CASSPGIGPPYEQYF; DNA: TGTGCCAGCAGCCCAGGGATAGGCCCGCCCTACGAGCAGTACTTC
size: NA; D: TRBD2; J: TRBJ2-1; V: TRBV27; length: 13; CDR3: CASSSSGTKPQFF; DNA: TGTGCCAGCAGTTCGTCCGGGACTAAGCCACAGTTCTTC